This T cell receptor beta chain derives from a study of blood T cell repertoires in COVID-19. This clone occurred once. The method was immunoSEQ multiplex PCR; TCRdb's version includes in-frame clones alone and lacks a portion of them. The sample lists fewer than 350,000 clones, roughly 90% occurring once. CDR1 and CDR2 (germline): SGHVS, FQNEAQ. V was cut by 5 bases and J by 3 bases, with 19 bases left in between. The length of the CDR3 is 16 residues. V is TRBV7-8 and J is TRBJ1-2; D is possibly TRBD1 (5 bases). The source is a man aged 35-49 years with acute or convalescent COVID-19. The sequenced sample was peripheral blood. CDR3 DNA: TGTGCCAGCAGCCCCATGACAGCACCTGGGGACTATGGCTACACCTTC. It specifies CASSPMTAPGDYGYTF.